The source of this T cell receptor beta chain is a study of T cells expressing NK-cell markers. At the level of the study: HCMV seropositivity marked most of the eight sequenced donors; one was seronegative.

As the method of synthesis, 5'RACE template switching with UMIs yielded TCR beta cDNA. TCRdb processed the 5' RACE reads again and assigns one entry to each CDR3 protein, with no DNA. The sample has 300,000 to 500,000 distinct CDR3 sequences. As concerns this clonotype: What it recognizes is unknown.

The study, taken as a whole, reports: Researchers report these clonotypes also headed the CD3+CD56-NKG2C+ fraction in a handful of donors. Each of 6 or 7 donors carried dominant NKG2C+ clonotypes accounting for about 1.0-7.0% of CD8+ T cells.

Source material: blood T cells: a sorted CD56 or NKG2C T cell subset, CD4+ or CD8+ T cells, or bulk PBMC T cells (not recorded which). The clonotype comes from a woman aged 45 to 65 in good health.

CDR3 in amino acids: CASSFASPGLVMDTQYF. This chain connects TRBV11-2 to TRBJ2-3; the TCRdb D gene call, TRBD2, has no DNA to confirm it. CDR3 length: 17 residues. Germline loops: CDR1 SGHAT, CDR2 FQNNGV.